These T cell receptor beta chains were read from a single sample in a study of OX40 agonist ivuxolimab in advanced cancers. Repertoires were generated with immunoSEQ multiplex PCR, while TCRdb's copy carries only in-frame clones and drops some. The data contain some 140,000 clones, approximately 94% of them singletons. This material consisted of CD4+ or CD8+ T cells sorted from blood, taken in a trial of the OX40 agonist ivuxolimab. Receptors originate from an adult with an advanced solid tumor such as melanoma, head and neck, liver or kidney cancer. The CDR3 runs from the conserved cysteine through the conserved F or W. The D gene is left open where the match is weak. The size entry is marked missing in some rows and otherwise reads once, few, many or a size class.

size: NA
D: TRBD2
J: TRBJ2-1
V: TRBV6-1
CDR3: CASSGVTSGGATDEQFF
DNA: TGTGCCAGCAGTGGGGTAACTAGCGGGGGGGCCACGGATGAGCAGTTCTTC

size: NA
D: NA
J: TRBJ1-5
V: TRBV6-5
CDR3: CASSYSTGLRQPQHF
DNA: TGTGCCAGCAGTTATTCAACAGGGTTAAGGCAGCCCCAGCATTTT

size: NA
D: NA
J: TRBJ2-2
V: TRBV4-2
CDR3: CASSQDILGARIGELFF
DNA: TGTGCCAGCAGCCAAGATATTTTGGGGGCGAGGATCGGGGAGCTGTTTTTT

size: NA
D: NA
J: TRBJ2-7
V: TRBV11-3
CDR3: CASSLDSRYYEQYF
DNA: TGTGCCAGCAGCTTAGACAGTAGATACTACGAGCAGTACTTC

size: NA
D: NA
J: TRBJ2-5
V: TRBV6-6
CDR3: CASRGSQETQYF
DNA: TGTGCCTCCAGGGGCTCTCAAGAGACCCAGTACTTC

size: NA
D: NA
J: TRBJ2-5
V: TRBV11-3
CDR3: CASSLREVQETQYF
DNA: TGTGCCAGCAGCTTAAGGGAGGTCCAAGAGACCCAGTACTTC

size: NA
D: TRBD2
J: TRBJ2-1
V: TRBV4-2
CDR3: CASSFGRGTSTYNEQFF
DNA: TGTGCCAGCAGCTTTGGGAGAGGGACTAGTACTTACAATGAGCAGTTCTTC

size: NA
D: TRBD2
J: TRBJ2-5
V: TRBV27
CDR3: CASSSGTSGRETQYF
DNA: TGTGCCAGCAGTTCCGGGACTAGCGGGAGAGAGACCCAGTACTTC

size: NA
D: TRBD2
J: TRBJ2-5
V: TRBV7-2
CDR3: CASSLVGGGAQYF
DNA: TGTGCCAGCAGCTTAGTGGGCGGGGGGGCCCAGTACTTC

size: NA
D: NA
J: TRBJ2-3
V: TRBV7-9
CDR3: CASSLAGGSTDTQYF
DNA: TGTGCCAGCAGCTTAGCGGGGGGAAGCACAGATACGCAGTATTTT

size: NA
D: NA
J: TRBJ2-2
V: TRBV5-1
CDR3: CASSSRVPTGELFF
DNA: TGCGCCAGCAGCTCCAGGGTACCCACCGGGGAGCTGTTTTTT

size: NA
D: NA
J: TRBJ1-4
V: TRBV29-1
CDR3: CSVVMGAQGRTEKLFF
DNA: TGCAGCGTCGTCATGGGGGCTCAGGGTCGGACGGAAAAACTGTTTTTT

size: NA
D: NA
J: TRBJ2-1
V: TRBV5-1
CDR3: CASSRGDLYNEQFF
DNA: TGCGCCTCAAGCAGGGGGGACCTATACAATGAGCAGTTCTTC

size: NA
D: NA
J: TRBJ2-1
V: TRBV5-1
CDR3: CASSLAGGDYNEQFF
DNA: TGCGCCAGCAGCTTGGCTGGCGGGGATTACAATGAGCAGTTCTTC

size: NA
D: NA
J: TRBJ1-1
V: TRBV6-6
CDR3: CASSYEVGAEAFF
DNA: TGTGCCAGCAGTTACGAGGTTGGCGCTGAAGCTTTCTTT

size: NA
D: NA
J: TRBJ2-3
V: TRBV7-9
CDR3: CASSLARSDTQYF
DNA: TGTGCCAGCAGCTTAGCGCGGTCAGATACGCAGTATTTT

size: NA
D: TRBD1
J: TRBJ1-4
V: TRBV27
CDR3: CASSWDRVGEKLFF
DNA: TGTGCCAGCAGTTGGGACAGGGTTGGGGAAAAACTGTTTTTT

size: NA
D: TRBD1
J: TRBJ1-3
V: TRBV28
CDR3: CASSPGGMLGNTIYF
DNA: TGTGCCAGCAGTCCAGGGGGGATGCTAGGAAACACCATATATTTT

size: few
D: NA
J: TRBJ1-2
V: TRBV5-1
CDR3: CASSKGQGYTF
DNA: TGCGCCAGCAGCAAAGGACAGGGCTACACCTTC

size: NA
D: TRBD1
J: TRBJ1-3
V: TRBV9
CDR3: CASNQGATSGNTIYF
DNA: TGTGCCAGCAACCAGGGGGCGACATCTGGAAACACCATATATTTT

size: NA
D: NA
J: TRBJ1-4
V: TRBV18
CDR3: CASSPGPGANEKLFF
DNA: TGTGCCAGCTCTCCAGGACCTGGGGCTAATGAAAAACTGTTTTTT

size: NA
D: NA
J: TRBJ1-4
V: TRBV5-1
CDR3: CASSVGGSNEKLFF
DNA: TGCGCCAGCAGCGTGGGGGGCTCTAATGAAAAACTGTTTTTT

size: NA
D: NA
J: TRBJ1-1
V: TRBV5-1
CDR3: CASSLNVGGGTEAFF
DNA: TGCGCCAGCAGCTTAAACGTAGGGGGAGGGACTGAAGCTTTCTTT

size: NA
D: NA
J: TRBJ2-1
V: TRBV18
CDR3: CASSLGRYNEQFF
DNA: TGTGCCAGCTCACTCGGCCGTTACAATGAGCAGTTCTTC

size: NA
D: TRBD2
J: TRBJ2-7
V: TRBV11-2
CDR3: CASSLGGAGGLYEQYF
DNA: TGTGCCAGCAGCTTAGGAGGAGCGGGGGGCCTATACGAGCAGTACTTC

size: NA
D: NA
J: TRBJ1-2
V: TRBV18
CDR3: CASSPQDTRQGGYTF
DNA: TGTGCCAGCTCACCACAGGACACCCGCCAGGGTGGCTACACCTTC

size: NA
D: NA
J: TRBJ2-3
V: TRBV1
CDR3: CTSSHLTSGRVNTQYF
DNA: TGCACCAGCAGCCACCTAACTAGCGGGAGGGTAAATACGCAGTATTTT

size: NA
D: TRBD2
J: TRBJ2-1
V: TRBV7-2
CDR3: CASNRLAGGEQFF
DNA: TGTGCCAGCAACAGACTAGCGGGCGGGGAGCAGTTCTTC

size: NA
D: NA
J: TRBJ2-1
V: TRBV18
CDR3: CASSPREGVPIYNEQFF
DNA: TGTGCCAGCTCACCCCGAGAGGGGGTTCCGATATACAATGAGCAGTTCTTC

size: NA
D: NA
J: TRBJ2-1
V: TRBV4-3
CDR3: CASSLHNNEQFF
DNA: TGCGCCAGCAGCCTCCACAACAATGAGCAGTTCTTC

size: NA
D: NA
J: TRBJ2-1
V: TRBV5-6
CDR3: CASSSLTGRVNNEQFF
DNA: TGTGCCAGCAGCTCCTTGACAGGGAGGGTCAATAATGAGCAGTTCTTC

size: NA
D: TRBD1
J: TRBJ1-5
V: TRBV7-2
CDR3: CASSLTGWNQPQHF
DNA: TGTGCCAGCAGCCTGACAGGGTGGAACCAGCCCCAGCATTTT

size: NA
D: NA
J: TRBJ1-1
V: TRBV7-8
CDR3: CASSLDSYPTEAFF
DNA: TGTGCCAGCAGCCTAGACAGCTACCCCACTGAAGCTTTCTTT

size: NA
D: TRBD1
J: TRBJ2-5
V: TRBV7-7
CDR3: CASSLGPGGQETQYF
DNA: TGTGCTAGCAGCTTAGGGCCAGGGGGACAAGAGACCCAGTACTTC

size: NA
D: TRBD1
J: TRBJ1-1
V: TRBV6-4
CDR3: CASRGTEGGEAFF
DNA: TGTGCCAGCAGAGGGACAGAGGGCGGTGAAGCTTTCTTT

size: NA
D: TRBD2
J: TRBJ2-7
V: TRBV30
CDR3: CAWSVLGLGAYEQYF
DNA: TGTGCCTGGAGTGTGTTGGGACTAGGCGCCTACGAGCAGTACTTC

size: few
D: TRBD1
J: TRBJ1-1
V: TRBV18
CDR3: CASIRGLENTEAFF
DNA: TGTGCCAGCATAAGGGGGCTTGAGAACACTGAAGCTTTCTTT

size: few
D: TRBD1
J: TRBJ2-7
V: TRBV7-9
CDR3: CASSLADRGSYEQYF
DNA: TGTGCCAGCAGCTTAGCGGACAGGGGGTCGTACGAGCAGTACTTC

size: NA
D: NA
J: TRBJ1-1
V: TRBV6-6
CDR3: CASSYDGGMNTEAFF
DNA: TGTGCCAGCAGTTATGATGGGGGAATGAACACTGAAGCTTTCTTT

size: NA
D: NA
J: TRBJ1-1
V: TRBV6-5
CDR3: CASSRVGGTEAFF
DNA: TGTGCCAGCAGTAGGGTTGGAGGCACTGAAGCTTTCTTT

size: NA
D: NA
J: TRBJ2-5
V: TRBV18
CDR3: CASSPVRLADQETQYF
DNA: TGTGCCAGCTCACCAGTGAGGCTAGCCGACCAAGAGACCCAGTACTTC

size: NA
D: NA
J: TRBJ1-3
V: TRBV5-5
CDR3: CASSPREGGDSGNTIYF
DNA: TGTGCCAGCAGCCCCAGAGAGGGGGGGGACTCTGGAAACACCATATATTTT

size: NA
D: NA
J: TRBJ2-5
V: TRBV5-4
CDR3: CASSRGGSGQETQYF
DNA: TGTGCCAGCAGCCGAGGAGGGTCGGGGCAAGAGACCCAGTACTTC

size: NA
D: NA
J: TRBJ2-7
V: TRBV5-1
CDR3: CASSQGVSPYEQYF
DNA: TGCGCCAGCAGCCAGGGAGTTTCGCCTTACGAGCAGTACTTC

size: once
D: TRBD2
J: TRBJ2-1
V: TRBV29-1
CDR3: CSVETSGRWGARDEQFF
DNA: TGCAGCGTTGAAACTAGCGGCAGGTGGGGTGCGCGCGATGAGCAGTTCTTC